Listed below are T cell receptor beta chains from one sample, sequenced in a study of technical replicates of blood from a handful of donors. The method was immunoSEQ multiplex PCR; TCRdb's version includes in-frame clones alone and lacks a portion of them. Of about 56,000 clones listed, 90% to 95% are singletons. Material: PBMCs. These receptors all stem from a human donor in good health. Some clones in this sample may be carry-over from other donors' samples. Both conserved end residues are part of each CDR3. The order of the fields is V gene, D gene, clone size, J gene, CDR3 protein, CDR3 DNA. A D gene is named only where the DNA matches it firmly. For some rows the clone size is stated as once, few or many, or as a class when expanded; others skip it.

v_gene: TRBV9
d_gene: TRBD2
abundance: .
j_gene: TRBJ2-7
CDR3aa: CASSPRLAGVGEQYF
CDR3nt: TGTGCCAGCAGCCCCAGACTAGCGGGAGTGGGGGAGCAGTACTTC

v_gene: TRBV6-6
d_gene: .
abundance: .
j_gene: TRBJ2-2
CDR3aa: CASSYASGKHTGELFF
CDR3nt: TGTGCCAGCAGTTACGCTTCCGGGAAGCACACCGGGGAGCTGTTTTTT

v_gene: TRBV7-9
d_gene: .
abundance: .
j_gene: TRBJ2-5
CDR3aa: CASSRRQTQETQYF
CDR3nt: TGTGCCAGCAGCCGACGACAGACCCAAGAGACCCAGTACTTC

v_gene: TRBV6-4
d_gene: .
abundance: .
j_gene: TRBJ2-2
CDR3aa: CASSESGTGELFF
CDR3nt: TGTGCCAGCAGTGAGTCGGGAACCGGGGAGCTGTTTTTT

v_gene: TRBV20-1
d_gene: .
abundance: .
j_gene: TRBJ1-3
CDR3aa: CSANLGNTIYF
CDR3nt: TGCAGTGCTAATCTGGGAAACACCATATATTTT

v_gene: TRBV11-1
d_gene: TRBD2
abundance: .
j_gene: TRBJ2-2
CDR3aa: CASSPSGLNTGELFF
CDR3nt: TGTGCCAGCAGCCCTAGCGGGCTGAACACCGGGGAGCTGTTTTTT

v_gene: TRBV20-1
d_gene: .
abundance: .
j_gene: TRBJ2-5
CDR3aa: CSARGREAQYF
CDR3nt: TGCAGTGCTAGGGGTAGGGAGGCCCAGTACTTC

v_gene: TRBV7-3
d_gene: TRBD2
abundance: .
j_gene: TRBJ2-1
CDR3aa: CASSFAGASHEQFF
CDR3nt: TGTGCCAGCAGCTTTGCGGGAGCCAGCCATGAGCAGTTCTTC

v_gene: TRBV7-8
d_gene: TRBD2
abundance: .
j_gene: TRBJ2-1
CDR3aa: CASSTGLAGDEFF
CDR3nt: TGTGCCAGCAGCACGGGACTAGCGGGAGATGAGTTCTTC

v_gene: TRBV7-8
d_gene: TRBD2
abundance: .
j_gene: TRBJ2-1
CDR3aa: CASSLVAGDNEQFF
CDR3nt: TGTGCCAGCAGCTTAGTCGCGGGAGACAATGAGCAGTTCTTC

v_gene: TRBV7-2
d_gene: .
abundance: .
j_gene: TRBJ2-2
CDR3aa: CASSLMGPNTGELFF
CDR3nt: TGTGCCAGCAGCTTAATGGGCCCGAACACCGGGGAGCTGTTTTTT

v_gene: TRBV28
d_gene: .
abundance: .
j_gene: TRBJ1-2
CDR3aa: CASSFGVNNGYTF
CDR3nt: TGTGCCAGCAGTTTCGGGGTGAACAATGGCTACACCTTC

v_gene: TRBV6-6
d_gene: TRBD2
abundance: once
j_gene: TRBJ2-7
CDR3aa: CASSYSGRAEYEQYF
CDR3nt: TGTGCCAGCAGTTACTCGGGGAGGGCAGAGTACGAGCAGTACTTC

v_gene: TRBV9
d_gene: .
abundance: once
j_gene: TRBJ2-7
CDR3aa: CADGSTYEQYF
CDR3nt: TGTGCCGACGGGTCAACCTACGAGCAGTACTTC

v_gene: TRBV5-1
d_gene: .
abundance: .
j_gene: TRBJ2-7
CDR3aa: CASSFLRSYEQYF
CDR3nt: TGCGCCAGCAGCTTTCTCCGGTCATACGAGCAGTACTTC

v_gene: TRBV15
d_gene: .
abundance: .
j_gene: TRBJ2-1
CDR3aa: CATRSGRGNYNEQFF
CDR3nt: TGTGCCACCAGATCCGGTAGGGGGAACTACAATGAGCAGTTCTTC

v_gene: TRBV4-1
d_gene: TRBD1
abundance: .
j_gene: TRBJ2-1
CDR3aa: CASSLDRGPYNEQFF
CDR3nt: TGCGCCAGCAGCCTGGACAGGGGCCCCTACAATGAGCAGTTCTTC

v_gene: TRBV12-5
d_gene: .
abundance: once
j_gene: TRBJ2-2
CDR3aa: CASAVHTDTGELFF
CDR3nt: TGTGCTAGTGCCGTTCACACCGACACCGGGGAGCTGTTTTTT

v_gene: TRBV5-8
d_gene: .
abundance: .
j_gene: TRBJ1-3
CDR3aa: CASPGSGNTIYF
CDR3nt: TGTGCCAGCCCCGGCTCTGGAAACACCATATATTTT

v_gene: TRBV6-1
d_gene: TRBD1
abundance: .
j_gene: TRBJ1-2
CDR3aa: CASREGTGNYGYTF
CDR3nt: TGTGCCAGCAGAGAAGGGACAGGGAACTATGGCTACACCTTC

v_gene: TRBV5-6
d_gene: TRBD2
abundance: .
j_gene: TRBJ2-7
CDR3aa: CASSLYRAGVLSYEQYF
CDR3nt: TGTGCCAGCAGCTTGTACCGAGCGGGAGTCCTCTCCTACGAGCAGTACTTC

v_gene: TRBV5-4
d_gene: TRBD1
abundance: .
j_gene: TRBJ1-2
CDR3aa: CASSLALGQGGYGYTF
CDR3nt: TGTGCCAGCAGCTTGGCCCTGGGACAGGGGGGCTATGGCTACACCTTC

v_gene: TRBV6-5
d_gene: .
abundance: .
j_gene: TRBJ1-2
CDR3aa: CASRPQAKLGGYTF
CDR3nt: TGTGCCAGCCGACCCCAGGCTAAACTAGGTGGCTACACCTTC

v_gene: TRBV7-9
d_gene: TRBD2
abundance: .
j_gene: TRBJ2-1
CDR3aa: CASSLGVLAGVVGNEQFF
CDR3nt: TGTGCCAGCAGCCTAGGCGTCCTAGCGGGGGTGGTGGGGAATGAGCAGTTCTTC

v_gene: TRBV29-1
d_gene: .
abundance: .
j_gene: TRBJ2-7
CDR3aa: CSVEGQGFPYEQYF
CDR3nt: TGCAGCGTTGAAGGGCAGGGGTTCCCCTACGAGCAGTACTTC

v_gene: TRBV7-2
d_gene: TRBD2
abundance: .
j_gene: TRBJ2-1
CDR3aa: CASSLGWLAGDYYIDEQFF
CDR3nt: TGTGCCAGCAGCTTAGGTTGGCTAGCGGGAGACTACTACATTGATGAGCAGTTCTTC

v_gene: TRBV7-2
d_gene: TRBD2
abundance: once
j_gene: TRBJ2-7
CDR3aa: CASSLARWTSGTTYEQYF
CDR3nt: TGTGCCAGCAGCTTAGCGAGGTGGACTAGCGGGACAACCTACGAGCAGTACTTC

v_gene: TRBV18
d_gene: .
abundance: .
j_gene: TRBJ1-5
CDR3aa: CASSQRDGVNQPQHF
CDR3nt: TGTGCCAGCTCCCAGAGGGATGGGGTCAATCAGCCCCAGCATTTT

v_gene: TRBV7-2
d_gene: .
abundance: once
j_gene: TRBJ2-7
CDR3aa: CASSYQGISTEQYF
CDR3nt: TGTGCCAGCAGTTATCAGGGTATTAGCACTGAGCAGTACTTC

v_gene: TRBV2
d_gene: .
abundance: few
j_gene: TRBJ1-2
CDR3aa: CASSIPGRSYGYTF
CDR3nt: TGTGCCAGCAGTATTCCAGGGAGGTCCTATGGCTACACCTTC

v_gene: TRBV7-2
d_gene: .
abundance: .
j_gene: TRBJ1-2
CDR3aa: CASSLTRPGIRTNYGYTF
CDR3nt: TGTGCCAGCAGCTTAACTCGTCCGGGTATAAGGACTAACTATGGCTACACCTTC

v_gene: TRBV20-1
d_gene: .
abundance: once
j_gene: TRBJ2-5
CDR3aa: CSAGPRETQYF
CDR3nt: TGCAGTGCCGGTCCTCGAGAGACCCAGTACTTC

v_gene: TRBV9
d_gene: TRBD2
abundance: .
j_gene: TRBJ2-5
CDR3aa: CASSAFAGGNQETQYF
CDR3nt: TGTGCCAGCAGCGCTTTCGCCGGGGGGAACCAAGAGACCCAGTACTTC

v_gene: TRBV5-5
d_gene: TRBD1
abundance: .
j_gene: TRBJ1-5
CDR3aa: CASSTRRTGFNQPQHF
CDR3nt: TGTGCCAGCAGCACCCGACGGACAGGTTTCAATCAGCCCCAGCATTTT

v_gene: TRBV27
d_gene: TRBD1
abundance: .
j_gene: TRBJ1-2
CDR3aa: CASSSPDRGGYTF
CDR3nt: TGTGCCAGCAGTTCCCCTGACAGGGGCGGCTACACCTTC

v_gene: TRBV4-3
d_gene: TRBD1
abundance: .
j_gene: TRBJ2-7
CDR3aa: CASSQDTGGWPYEQYF
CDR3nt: TGCGCCAGCAGCCAAGACACAGGGGGGTGGCCCTACGAGCAGTACTTC

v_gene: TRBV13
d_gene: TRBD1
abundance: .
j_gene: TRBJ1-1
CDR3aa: CASSFRWRGLTNTEAFF
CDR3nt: TGTGCCAGCAGCTTTCGTTGGAGGGGGCTCACGAACACTGAAGCTTTCTTT

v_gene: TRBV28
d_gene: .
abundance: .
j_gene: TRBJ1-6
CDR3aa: CASSLPGEGSPLHF
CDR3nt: TGTGCCAGCAGTTTACCAGGGGAAGGTTCACCCCTCCACTTT

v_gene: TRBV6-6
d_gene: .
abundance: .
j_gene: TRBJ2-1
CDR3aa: CASSPRGAGAVDEQFF
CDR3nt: TGTGCCAGCAGTCCCCGAGGTGCGGGGGCTGTAGATGAGCAGTTCTTC

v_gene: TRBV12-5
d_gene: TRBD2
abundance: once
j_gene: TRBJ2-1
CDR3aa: CASGLVLGGGSYNEQFF
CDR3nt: TGTGCTAGTGGTTTGGTACTCGGCGGGGGCTCCTACAATGAGCAGTTCTTC

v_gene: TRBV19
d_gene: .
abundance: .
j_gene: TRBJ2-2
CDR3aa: CASSWVQDNGELFF
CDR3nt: TGTGCCAGTAGTTGGGTACAGGATAACGGGGAGCTGTTTTTT

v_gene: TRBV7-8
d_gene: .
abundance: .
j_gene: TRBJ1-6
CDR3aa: CASLIDTPGNNSPLHF
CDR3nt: TGTGCCAGCCTCATAGACACCCCAGGAAATAATTCACCCCTCCACTTT

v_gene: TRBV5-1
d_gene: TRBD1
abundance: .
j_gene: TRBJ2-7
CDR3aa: CASRDRDHEQYF
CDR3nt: TGCGCCAGCAGGGACAGGGACCACGAGCAGTACTTC

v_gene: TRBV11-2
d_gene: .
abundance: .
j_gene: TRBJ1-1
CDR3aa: CASSLGLGENTEAFF
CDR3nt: TGTGCCAGCAGCTTAGGTCTAGGGGAGAACACTGAAGCTTTCTTT

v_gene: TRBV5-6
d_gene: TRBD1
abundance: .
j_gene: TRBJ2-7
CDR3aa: CASSGWDRAYEQYF
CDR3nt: TGTGCCAGCAGCGGATGGGACAGAGCCTACGAGCAGTACTTC

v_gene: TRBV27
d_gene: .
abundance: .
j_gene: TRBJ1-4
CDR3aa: CASTHLPSGPGEKLFF
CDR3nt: TGTGCCAGCACACACCTGCCCTCAGGGCCGGGCGAAAAACTGTTTTTT